Given below is one T cell receptor beta chain in context. Authors' processing steps: Estimates of nucleated cell counts were drawn from the amplification of reference gene primers. Repertoires were generated with immunoSEQ multiplex PCR, while TCRdb's copy carries only in-frame clones and drops some. V, J and clone size are taken as reported in that table, and D and trimming were inferred from the DNA itself. The repertoire holds about 55,000 clones, with 83% as singletons. The sample belongs to a study of blood T cell repertoires in COVID-19. About the research overall: Acute and convalescent COVID-19 specimens originated in the United States, Italy and Spain. T cells, B-cell-depleted T cells, or PBMCs provided the cDNA or gDNA that served as material.

The CDR3 is 14 amino acids. V dropped 4 bases and J dropped 3; count of bases not matched to a gene: 2. Germline V gene sequence: CDR1 KGHDR, CDR2 SFDVKD. The receptor was isolated from a woman aged 60 to 75 with acute or convalescent COVID-19. This sequence joins TRBV24-1 and TRBJ2-1; 7 nucleotides align to TRBD2. The specimen was peripheral blood. CDR3 residues: CATSEPSGYNEQFF. CDR3 nucleotide sequence: TGTGCCACCAGTGAACCTAGCGGCTACAATGAGCAGTTCTTC.